A selection of T cell receptor beta chains follows, all from one sample in a study of T cell responses to AZD1222 COVID-19 vaccine. TCRdb's table, derived via immunoSEQ multiplex PCR, lists solely in-frame clones and lacks some. The sample consists of roughly 150,000 clones, roughly 90% of them appearing once. The material sequenced was peripheral blood, taken 28 days after the second AZD1222 dose. The receptor source for this set is an adult who received the AZD1222 COVID-19 vaccine. Each CDR3 is given with its conserved first and last residue. The size of a clone is reported for some rows only, either as once, few or many, or as a class for expanded clones.

v_gene | abundance | CDR3aa
TRBV14 | - | CASSRGPEAFF
TRBV2 | - | CASRPGQGVFTEAFF
TRBV18 | - | CASSPRGDYEQYF
TRBV18 | - | CASSPGGDYGYTF
TRBV5-6 | - | CASSWMAGRGSYEQYF
TRBV30 | once | CAWRPAGGLDEQFF
TRBV7-8 | - | CASSLFQSGTRRNNEKLFF
TRBV6-9 | - | CASSSGTGGITEGYTF
TRBV11-2 | - | CASSGLRTGTDEAFF
TRBV7-2 | - | CASSLSIGGLGEQFF
TRBV19 | - | CASSMGRGRSYEQYF
TRBV30 | - | CAWRGRGSYGYTF
TRBV27 | - | CASSFGSPNTGELFF
TRBV28 | - | CASTPYEGANTEAFF
TRBV19 | few | CASTGARDSTSNEQYF
TRBV4-1 | once | CASSQPRASNEQFF
TRBV27 | - | CASSSGRDSSYEQYF
TRBV4-1 | - | CASSQDFQAFRSYNSPLHF
TRBV9 | - | CASSARTDLPQHF
TRBV5-1 | - | CASSIMPNAGELFF
TRBV5-4 | - | CASSLAIGSDSPLHF
TRBV15 | - | CATSRDQAEGGTCEQYF
TRBV5-4 | - | CASSTRAEGEFF
TRBV2 | - | CAIGRDRSTDTQYF
TRBV7-9 | - | CASSLAAGVITEAFF
TRBV28 | - | CASQVSNQPQHF